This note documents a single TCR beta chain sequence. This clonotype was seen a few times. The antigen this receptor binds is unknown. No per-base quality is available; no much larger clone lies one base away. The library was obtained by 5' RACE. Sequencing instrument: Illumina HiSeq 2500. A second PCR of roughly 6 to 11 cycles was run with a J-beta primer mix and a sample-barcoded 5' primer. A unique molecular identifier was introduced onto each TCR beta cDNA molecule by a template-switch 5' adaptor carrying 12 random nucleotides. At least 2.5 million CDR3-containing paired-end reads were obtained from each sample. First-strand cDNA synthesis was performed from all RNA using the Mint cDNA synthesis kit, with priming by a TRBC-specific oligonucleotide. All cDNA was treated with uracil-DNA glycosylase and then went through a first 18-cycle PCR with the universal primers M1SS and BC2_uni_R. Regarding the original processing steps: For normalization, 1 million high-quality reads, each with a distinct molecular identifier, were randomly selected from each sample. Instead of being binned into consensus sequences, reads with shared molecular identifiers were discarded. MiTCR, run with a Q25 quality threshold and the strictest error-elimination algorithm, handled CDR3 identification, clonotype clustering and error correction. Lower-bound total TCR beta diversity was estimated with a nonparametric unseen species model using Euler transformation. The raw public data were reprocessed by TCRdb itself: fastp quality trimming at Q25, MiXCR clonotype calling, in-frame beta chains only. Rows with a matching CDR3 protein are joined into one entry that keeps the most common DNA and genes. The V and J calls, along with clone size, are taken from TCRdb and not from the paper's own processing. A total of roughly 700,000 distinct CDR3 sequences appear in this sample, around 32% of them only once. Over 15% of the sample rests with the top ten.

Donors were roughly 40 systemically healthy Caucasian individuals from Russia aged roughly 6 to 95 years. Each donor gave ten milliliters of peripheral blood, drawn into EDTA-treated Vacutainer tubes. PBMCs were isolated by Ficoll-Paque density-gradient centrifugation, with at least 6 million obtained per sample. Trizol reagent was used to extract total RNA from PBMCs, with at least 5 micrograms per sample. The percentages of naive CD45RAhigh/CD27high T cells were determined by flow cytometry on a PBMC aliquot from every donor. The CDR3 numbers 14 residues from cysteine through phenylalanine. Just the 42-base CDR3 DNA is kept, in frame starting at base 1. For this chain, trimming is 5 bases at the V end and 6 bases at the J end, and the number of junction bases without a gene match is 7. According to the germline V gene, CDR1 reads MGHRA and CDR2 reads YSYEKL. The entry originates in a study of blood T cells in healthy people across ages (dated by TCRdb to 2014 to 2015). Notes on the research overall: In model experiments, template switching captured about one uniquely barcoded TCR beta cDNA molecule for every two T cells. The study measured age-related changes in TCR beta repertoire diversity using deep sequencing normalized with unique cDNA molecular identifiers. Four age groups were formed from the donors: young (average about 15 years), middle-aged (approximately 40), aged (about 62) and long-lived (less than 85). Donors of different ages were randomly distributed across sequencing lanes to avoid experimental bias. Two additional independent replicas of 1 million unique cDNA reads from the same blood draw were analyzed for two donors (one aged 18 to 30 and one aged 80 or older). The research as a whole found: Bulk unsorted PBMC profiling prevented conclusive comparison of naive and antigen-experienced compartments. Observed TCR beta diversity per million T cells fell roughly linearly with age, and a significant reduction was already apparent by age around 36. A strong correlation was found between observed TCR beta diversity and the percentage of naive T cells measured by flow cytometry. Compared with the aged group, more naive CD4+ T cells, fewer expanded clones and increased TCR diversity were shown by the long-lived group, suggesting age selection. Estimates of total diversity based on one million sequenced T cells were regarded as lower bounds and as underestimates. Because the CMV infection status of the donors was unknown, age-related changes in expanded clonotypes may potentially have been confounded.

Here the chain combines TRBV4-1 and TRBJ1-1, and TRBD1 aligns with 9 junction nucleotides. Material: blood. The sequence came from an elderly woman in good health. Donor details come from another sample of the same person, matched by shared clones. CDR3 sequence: CASSGHRGQAEAFF. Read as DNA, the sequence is TGCGCCAGCAGCGGGCACAGGGGGCAGGCTGAAGCTTTCTTT.